What follows are 27 T cell receptor beta chains derived from one specimen sequenced in a study of beta chain features in type 1 diabetes. Points from the study as a whole: TCRB CDR3s were moderately but significantly shorter in Type 1 diabetes patients in all four CD4+ subsets.

Their antigen targets remain unknown. Isolated RNA was reverse transcribed in full, so expressed TCRB transcripts were sequenced. This table comes from immunoSEQ multiplex PCR, and its TCRdb copy is limited to in-frame clones, with some not included. In the table there are about 360,000 clones, over 10% of which are singletons. Sequenced: naive CD4+ T cells from blood. The receptors here all came from a woman in her late teens or twenties with type 1 diabetes.

Only a few counts were recorded for this clone. The chain recombines TRBV5-1 with TRBJ2-3; 8 bases fit TRBD2. This CDR3 has 16 residues. Germline V CDR1 and CDR2: SGHRS, YFSETQ. The V gene end was trimmed by 5 bases and the J gene end by 6 bases; junction bases not matched to a gene: 14. CDR3 protein: CASRQAGTRTRDTQYF. DNA for the CDR3: TGCGCCAGCAGGCAGGCCGGGACTAGGACAAGGGATACGCAGTATTTT. The whole variable domain, remainder taken from reference TRBV5-1 and TRBJ2-3, is KAGVTQTPRYLIKTRGQQVTLSCSPISGHRSVSWYQQTPGQGLQFLFEYFSETQRNKGNFPGRFSGRQFSNSRSEMNVSTLELGDSALYLCASRQAGTRTRDTQYFGPGTRLTVL.

The chain joins TRBV30 to TRBJ2-5, with 8 bases aligning to TRBD2. V lost 3 bases, J lost 5 bases, and 5 bases stayed unmatched. The CDR3 consists of 13 residues. The V gene's germline CDR1 is GTSNPN and CDR2 SVGIG (reference sequence). CDR3 in amino acids: CAWRRGVIETQYF. In DNA form, the CDR3 reads TGTGCCTGGAGGCGGGGGGTCATTGAGACCCAGTACTTC.

The CDR3 here is CASSRRQGESEAFF. The CDR3 DNA reads as TGTGCCAGCAGCCGACGACAGGGCGAAAGTGAAGCTTTCTTT. The gene calls are TRBV7-2 and TRBJ1-1; 7 positions agree with TRBD1. Germline lookup yields CDR1 SGHTA and CDR2 FQGNSA. V shed 5 bases, J shed 7 bases, and the junction held 10 bases outside the gene matches. CDR3 length: 14 residues.

The chain links TRBV19 to TRBJ1-5; D may be TRBD1 (6 bases). CDR1 LNHDA and CDR2 SQIVND come from the germline V gene (reference sequence). This CDR3 has 14 residues. V lost 6 bases to trimming and J lost 3 bases, with 12 bases between them. As DNA, the CDR3 is TGTGCCAGTAGACTACAGGGCCTCAATCAGCCCCAGCATTTT. This translates into CASRLQGLNQPQHF.

This clone has only a few counts. The J gene is TRBJ2-3, the V gene TRBV29-1; the match to TRBD1 covers 7 bases. The CDR3 has 15 residues. Germline V lookup: CDR1 SQVTM, CDR2 ANQGSEA. V dropped 3 bases and J dropped 2; count of bases not matched to a gene: 8. The CDR3 nucleotides are TGCAGCGTTGAGAGGGGACAGTCATACACAGATACGCAGTATTTT. Its protein product is CSVERGQSYTDTQYF.

J is TRBJ1-2 and V is TRBV18; D is possibly TRBD1 (6 bases). The CDR3 consists of 16 residues. CDR1 is KGHSH and CDR2 is LQKENI in the germline V gene. V lost 0 bases to trimming and J lost 4 bases, with 15 bases between them. For the CDR3, the DNA is TGTGCCAGCTCACCACCGATAGGGGGTGGGTTCTATGGCTACACCTTC. Translation: CASSPPIGGGFYGYTF.

This clone was picked up a small number of times. CDR3 bases: TGTGCCAGCAGCTTGGGAGCGGGAACCTACAATGAGCAGTTCTTC. Translated, it gives CASSLGAGTYNEQFF. The V and J genes are TRBV7-2 and TRBJ2-1, with 7 bases lining up with TRBD2. The germline V gene encodes CDR1 SGHTA and CDR2 FQGNSA. The trim removed 3 bases at V and 2 bases at J, leaving 4 bases unmatched. The CDR3 runs 15 residues. The whole variable domain, filled in from reference TRBV7-2 and TRBJ2-1, reads GAGVSQSPSNKVTEKGKDVELRCDPISGHTALYWYRQSLGQGLEFLIYFQGNSAPDKSGLPSDRFSAERTGGSVSTLTIQRTQQEDSAVYLCASSLGAGTYNEQFFGPGTRLTVL.

The chain carries TRBV20-1 and TRBJ1-1; D unresolved. Deletions cut 6 bases from V and 7 bases from J, with 12 bases between. This CDR3 region has 11 residues. The germline CDR1 and CDR2 sequences are DFQATT and SNEGSKA (reference sequence). This CDR3 is CSAKYNREAFF. CDR3 nucleotides: TGCAGTGCGAAATACAATCGTGAAGCTTTCTTT.

This clone was seen only a few times. The V call is TRBV25-1, the J call TRBJ2-3; 7 nucleotides match TRBD2. V lost 6 bases to trimming and J lost 4 bases; unmatched junction nucleotides: 7. The germline gives CDR1 MGHDK, CDR2 SYGVNS. This CDR3 has 14 residues. The CDR3 DNA sequence: TGTGCCAGCAGCCCGGGACTACGATCAGATACGCAGTATTTT. This encodes CASSPGLRSDTQYF.

The V gene is TRBV5-5, the J gene TRBJ1-5, with 8 nucleotides matching TRBD1. Looked up from germline, CDR1 is SGHKS and CDR2 is YYEKEE (reference sequence). The V segment lost 0 bases and the J segment 5 bases; nucleotides outside the gene matches: 13. The CDR3 spans 18 residues. The CDR3 here is CASSLGIQGANDYQPQHF. The CDR3 nucleotides are TGTGCCAGCAGCTTGGGGATCCAGGGGGCGAACGACTATCAGCCCCAGCATTTT.

The chain uses TRBV9 and TRBJ1-6, with D possibly being TRBD1 (5 bases). Trimming removed 3 bases from V and 4 bases from J, with 14 bases in between. The length of the CDR3 is 16 residues. Germline-derived CDR1 and CDR2 are SGDLS and YYNGEE. Here the CDR3 DNA reads TGTGCCAGCAGCGGCGGGACCGCGGAGTATAATTCACCCCTCCACTTT. This translates into CASSGGTAEYNSPLHF. Full variable domain (rest looked up from reference TRBV9 and TRBJ1-6): DSGVTQTPKHLITATGQRVTLRCSPRSGDLSVYWYQQSLDQGLQFLIQYYNGEERAKGNILERFSAQQFPDLHSELNLSSLELGDSALYFCASSGGTAEYNSPLHFGNGTRLTVT.

A note on this clone: Other nucleotide sequences in the sample specify the same CDR3. CDR3 nucleotides: TGTGCCAGCAGTTTAGACAGGGGGCGCGGTGGCTACACCTTC. Protein product: CASSLDRGRGGYTF. This chain joins TRBV28 and TRBJ1-2, with 10 bases lining up with TRBD1. The CDR3 totals 14 residues. V was pared by 2 bases and J by 7 bases, with 4 bases of the junction left unmatched. Germline CDR1 MDHEN, CDR2 SYDVKM.

The chain joins TRBV7-2 to TRBJ2-7; possible D gene TRBD1, 6 bases. The V end lost 6 bases, the J end lost 3 bases, and 15 bases lay between the germline ends. This CDR3 has 14 residues. Germline V lookup: CDR1 SGHTA, CDR2 FQGNSA. CDR3 in amino acids: CASSLPGHGYEQYF. DNA for the CDR3: TGTGCCAGCAGTTTACCGGGACACGGCTACGAGCAGTACTTC.

The chain recombines TRBV6-1 with TRBJ1-5; the match to TRBD1 covers 7 bases. Trimming at V came to 3 bases and at J to 1 base, leaving 9 bases not matched to a gene. Germline V gives CDR1 MNHNS, CDR2 SASEGT. CDR3 length equals 17 residues. For the CDR3, the DNA is TGTGCCAGCAGTGATCCAGTAAGGGGGCTCAGCAATCAGCCCCAGCATTTT. Protein sequence: CASSDPVRGLSNQPQHF.

This clone was seen a few times. The genes are TRBV29-1 and TRBJ1-2; D may be TRBD1 (5 bases). In germline, CDR1 is SQVTM, CDR2 ANQGSEA. The CDR3 covers 10 residues. V lost 6 bases to trimming and J lost 10 bases, with 12 bases between them. For the CDR3, the DNA is TGCAGCGTCGTAGGGGTCGACTACACCTTC. Its translation is CSVVGVDYTF.

The chain employs TRBV9 and TRBJ2-1; 8 nucleotides line up with TRBD2. Losses at the gene ends were 0 bases for V and 4 bases for J; bases not matched to a gene: 3. This CDR3 is 15 amino acids long. CDR1 is SGDLS, CDR2 YYNGEE, per germline. CDR3 DNA sequence: TGTGCCAGCAGCGTAGGCGGGGGGATTTACAATGAGCAGTTCTTC. Translated: CASSVGGGIYNEQFF.

This chain links TRBV28 with TRBJ2-5; TRBD1 might be the D (6 bases). Per the germline V gene, CDR1 is MDHEN and CDR2 is SYDVKM. CDR3 length: 14 residues. Trimming removed 5 bases at V and 3 bases at J, with 13 bases between. The CDR3 spells CASSPPGTKETQYF. The CDR3 DNA is TGTGCCAGCAGTCCTCCCGGGACAAAAGAGACCCAGTACTTC.

The J gene is TRBJ1-3, the V gene TRBV5-4; 9 nucleotides line up with TRBD1. The V segment lost 8 bases and the J segment 2 bases; nucleotides outside the gene matches: 8. This CDR3 spans 15 amino acids. The V gene's germline CDR1 is SGHNT and CDR2 YYREEE (reference sequence). CDR3 region: CASSGQGTTGNTIYF. In nucleotides, the CDR3 is TGTGCCAGTAGTGGACAGGGGACGACTGGAAACACCATATATTTT.

The chain is built from TRBV7-9 and TRBJ1-1; possibly TRBD1 for D (6 bases). The V end was cut by 7 bases, the J end by 1 base, with 13 bases between. The germline gives CDR1 SEHNR, CDR2 FQNEAQ (reference sequence). The CDR3 length is 14 residues. DNA for the CDR3: TGTGCCAGCACCAAAGGACAGCAGAACACTGAAGCTTTCTTT. The encoded protein is CASTKGQQNTEAFF.

Only a few counts were recorded for this clone. The chain recombines TRBV30 with TRBJ2-1, with TRBD1 as a possible D gene (7 bases). The CDR3 contains 14 residues. Germline CDR1 GTSNPN, CDR2 SVGIG (reference sequence). Trimming pared 2 bases from V and 6 bases from J, leaving 14 bases between. In nucleotides, the CDR3 is TGTGCCTGGAGTCCCAGGGGGGCCTCCAATGAGCAGTTCTTC. Translation gives CAWSPRGASNEQFF.

A few counts support this clone. V gene TRBV6-6 combines with J gene TRBJ1-6; D not resolved. The CDR3 consists of 15 residues. The ends were cut back, 4 bases at V and 6 bases at J, with 13 bases in the middle. Germline V gene lookup returns CDR1 MNHNY and CDR2 SVGAGI (reference sequence). DNA of the CDR3: TGTGCCAGCAGTTCTCCGCAGGTCGGTAATTCACCCCTCCACTTT. Encoded protein: CASSSPQVGNSPLHF.

This clone occurred a few times. The chain links TRBV4-3 to TRBJ2-1; D is possibly TRBD2 (5 bases). This CDR3 region has 13 residues. Germline-derived CDR1 and CDR2 are LGHNA and YSLEER. V was clipped by 6 bases and J by 7 bases, with 13 bases between them. CDR3 in amino acids: CASSYRTGNEQFF. The CDR3 DNA is TGCGCCAGCAGTTACCGGACGGGGAATGAGCAGTTCTTC.

The chain couples TRBV29-1 to TRBJ2-7, with a possible D match to TRBD1 (5 bases). The CDR3 covers 14 residues. Trimming removed 3 bases from V and 3 bases from J, with 15 bases in between. Germline values: CDR1 SQVTM, CDR2 ANQGSEA. CDR3 in amino acids: CSVETLDSNYEQYF. CDR3 in DNA: TGCAGCGTTGAGACCCTTGACAGCAACTACGAGCAGTACTTC.

This clone was observed a few times. The chain is built from TRBV11-2 and TRBJ2-5; 12 bases agree with TRBD2. This CDR3 region has 16 residues. Unmatched junction bases numbered 8, after V lost 5 bases and J lost 4 bases. Germline CDR1 reads SGHAT; CDR2 reads FQNNGV. The CDR3 here is CASSDQLAGGRETQYF. CDR3 DNA sequence: TGTGCCAGCAGCGACCAGCTAGCGGGGGGGAGAGAGACCCAGTACTTC. The full variable domain, completed using reference TRBV11-2 and TRBJ2-5, is EAGVAQSPRYKIIEKRQSVAFWCNPISGHATLYWYQQILGQGPKLLIQFQNNGVVDDSQLPKDRFSAERLKGVDSTLKIQPAKLEDSAVYLCASSDQLAGGRETQYFGPGTRLLVL.

The CDR3 DNA reads as TGTGCCAGCAGCCGGGACAGAGCCGAGCAGTACTTC. As protein: CASSRDRAEQYF. The chain has TRBV7-2 and TRBJ2-7, with 7 bases that match TRBD1. CDR3 length: 12 residues. V lost 5 bases and J lost 6; bases outside the gene matches: 4. Germline V gene data show CDR1 as SGHTA and CDR2 as FQGNSA.

This clone was seen more than once but under ten times. The CDR3 sequence: CASSQAGSFNSPLHF. The DNA of the CDR3 is TGCGCCAGCAGCCAAGCAGGGTCTTTTAATTCACCCCTCCACTTT. The rearrangement uses TRBV4-3 and TRBJ1-6; weak D call: TRBD1 (5 bases). The germline V and J ends were trimmed by 1 base and 6 bases, with 10 bases remaining between them. Germline values: CDR1 LGHNA, CDR2 YSLEER. CDR3 length: 15 residues.

This clone was counted between two and nine times. DNA for the CDR3: TGTGCCAGCAGTGAAGTTGGCGGGAGGAGCACAGATACGCAGTATTTT. Amino acids: CASSEVGGRSTDTQYF. The rearrangement uses TRBV2 and TRBJ2-3; 8 positions agree with TRBD2. The V segment lost 1 base and the J segment 0 bases; nucleotides outside the gene matches: 3. This CDR3 comprises 16 residues. The germline CDR1 and CDR2 sequences are SNHLY and FYNNEI.